This TCR beta chain was captured in a study of T cell responses to AZD1222 COVID-19 vaccine. Regarding this clone: The target antigen is unknown.

Germline values: CDR1 SGHTA, CDR2 FQGNSA. Trimming cost V 0 bases and J 11 bases, with 16 bases left between them. The CDR3 totals 15 residues. Only in-frame clones appear in the TCRdb table, and some are missing; sequencing was by immunoSEQ multiplex PCR. The top ten hold roughly 50% of the sample, which has 70,000 to 75,000 clones, around three quarters seen once. Study findings and constraints: All repertoire sampling was performed exclusively after the peak T cell response.

This TCR derives from an adult who received the AZD1222 COVID-19 vaccine. J is TRBJ1-4 and V is TRBV7-2, with a possible D match to TRBD1 (5 bases). The specimen was peripheral blood, collected 28 days after the second AZD1222 dose. The CDR3 here is CASSLALGPVEKLFF. The CDR3 DNA reads as TGTGCCAGCAGCTTAGCCCTGGGACCGGTGGAGAAACTGTTTTTT. Drawing the rest from reference TRBV7-2 and TRBJ1-4, the complete variable domain is GAGVSQSPSNKVTEKGKDVELRCDPISGHTALYWYRQSLGQGLEFLIYFQGNSAPDKSGLPSDRFSAERTGGSVSTLTIQRTQQEDSAVYLCASSLALGPVEKLFFGSGTQLSVL.